The entry below gives a single T cell receptor (beta chain) sequence along with its context. Germline-derived CDR1 and CDR2 are SGHDT and YYEEEE. CDR3 length: 18 amino acids. V gave up 4 bases and J gave up 0 bases; unmatched junction bases: 10. This sample stems from a study of blood T cell repertoires in COVID-19. Study-wide background: The United States, Italy and Spain provided the acute and convalescent COVID-19 samples. Sample material is recorded as cDNA or gDNA derived from T cells, B-cell-depleted T cells, or PBMCs.

Per the study methods: Nucleated cell number was recorded as an estimate derived from reference gene primer amplification. Profiled with immunoSEQ multiplex PCR; TCRdb holds only in-frame clones, not every one. V and J calls and clone size are those listed in that table; D and trimming were worked out from the DNA. The sample lists roughly 260,000 clones, more than 80% occurring once. The J gene is TRBJ2-6, the V gene TRBV5-6; 7 bases line up with TRBD1. The TCR sequence derives from a woman aged 40 to 55 with acute or convalescent COVID-19. Sequences were obtained from peripheral blood. CDR3 loop: CASSLIGTEYSGANVLTF. The CDR3, as DNA: TGTGCCAGCAGCCTAATCGGGACAGAGTACTCTGGGGCCAACGTCCTGACTTTC.